This T cell receptor beta chain was identified in a study of blood T cell repertoires in COVID-19. Turning to the study itself: Both acute and convalescent COVID-19 samples were obtained from the United States, Italy and Spain. PBMCs, B-cell-depleted T cells, or T cells were the source of the cDNA or gDNA that made up the material.

This clone was seen once. In the authors' methods: Estimation of nucleated cell counts relied on the amplification of reference gene primers. Clones were read by immunoSEQ multiplex PCR, and TCRdb kept only the in-frame ones, dropping some. V and J calls plus clone size are reproduced from that table; the DNA served to infer D and trimming. The sample lists about 60,000 clones, about 77% occurring once. Sequenced sample: peripheral blood. The receptor's source is a human donor in a cohort sampled during active COVID-19.

CDR3 loop: CASSLLQGNNYGYTF. CDR3 coding DNA: TGTGCCAGCTCCCTACTACAGGGGAATAACTATGGCTACACCTTC. V is TRBV18 and J is TRBJ1-2; 7 positions agree with TRBD1. Germline V lookup: CDR1 KGHSH, CDR2 LQKENI. J lost 1 base, V lost 6 bases, and 8 bases had no gene match. This CDR3 is built from 15 residues.